The source of this T cell receptor beta chain is a study of cytomegalovirus exposure and HLA in healthy donors. Study results and caveats: Earlier analysis looked at TCR beta V segments, and most were productive about 87% or about 30% of the time. TCR beta chain V- and J-gene trimming was linked, in a later analysis, to a missense variant in DCLRE1C. Follow-up analysis seemed to connect common viral pathogens with several of the most significant clusters identified. In vitro checks showed that a few CMV-associated chains really do target CMV antigens.

Primers for the PCR totalled 60 Vbeta and 13 Jbeta. The table came from immunoSEQ multiplex PCR; TCRdb's copy has only in-frame clones and leaves some out. The repertoire holds about 87,000 clones, with roughly 70% as singletons. The germline CDR1 and CDR2 sequences are MGHRA and YSYEKL. CDR3 length: 14 amino acids. Trimming cost V 4 bases and J 7 bases, with 17 bases left between them. Worth noting for this clone: Antigen specificity is unknown.

This TCR derives from a man aged 25 to 45 in good health and CMV-seropositive. Sequenced input: PBMCs. V gene TRBV4-1 combines with J gene TRBJ2-7; TRBD2 might be the D (5 bases). The CDR3 sequence: CASSLVGRPGEQYF. CDR3 nucleotides: TGCGCCAGCAGCCTTGTCGGTAGGCCGGGAGAGCAGTACTTC.